A single sample is the source of the 14 T cell receptor beta chains below, sequenced in a study of beta chain features in type 1 diabetes. Sequencing targeted expressed TCRB transcripts, as all isolated RNA had been reverse transcribed. Sequenced by immunoSEQ multiplex PCR; TCRdb stores in-frame clones only, minus some. Of around 690,000 clones listed, around 12% are singletons. Antigens of these TCRs are unknown. The study's findings and limits: Within each of all four CD4+ subsets, Type 1 diabetes patients had TCRB CDR3s that were moderately but significantly shorter.

Sequenced material: naive CD4+ T cells from blood. The receptors were sampled from a man under 40 with type 1 diabetes.

This clone was counted between two and nine times. The rearrangement links TRBV28 to TRBJ2-7, with 10 bases that match TRBD1. Germline CDR1 MDHEN, CDR2 SYDVKM. The CDR3 has 14 residues. V shed 4 bases and J 5 bases; nucleotides not matched to a gene: 5. This CDR3 reads CASSSGQGLDEQYF. The DNA of the CDR3 is TGTGCCAGCAGTTCGGGACAGGGGCTTGACGAGCAGTACTTC.

This clone showed up just a few times. The V call is TRBV7-2, the J call TRBJ2-2, with 13 bases aligning to TRBD2. The J segment lost 6 bases and the V segment lost 4 bases, leaving 5 bases of the junction unmatched. The CDR3 is 16 amino acids. Germline V CDR1 and CDR2: SGHTA, FQGNSA. The CDR3 here is CASSSQTSGGSGELFF. CDR3 bases: TGTGCCAGCAGCTCCCAGACTAGCGGGGGGTCCGGGGAGCTGTTTTTT. The full variable domain, completed using reference TRBV7-2 and TRBJ2-2, is GAGVSQSPSNKVTEKGKDVELRCDPISGHTALYWYRQSLGQGLEFLIYFQGNSAPDKSGLPSDRFSAERTGGSVSTLTIQRTQQEDSAVYLCASSSQTSGGSGELFFGEGSRLTVL.

This clone was seen a handful of times. In DNA, the CDR3 is TGTGCCAGCAGCGCCTTGGGGGCGAACGGCTACACCTTC. Translating gives CASSALGANGYTF. The rearrangement links TRBV11-2 to TRBJ1-2, with D tentatively TRBD1 (6 bases). Germline V CDR1 and CDR2: SGHAT, FQNNGV. CDR3 size: 13 residues. V lost 5 bases and J 8 bases, leaving 15 bases between the germline ends.

J is TRBJ2-3 and V is TRBV19; no firm D call. CDR1 LNHDA and CDR2 SQIVND come from the germline V gene (reference sequence). The ends were cut back, 2 bases at V and 5 bases at J, with 11 bases in the middle. This CDR3 has 14 residues. CDR3 residues: CASSIRPTRDTQYF. The CDR3 region has the DNA TGTGCCAGTAGTATACGACCGACCAGAGATACGCAGTATTTT.

As concerns this clone: At the DNA level, this CDR3 is encoded by other sequences in the same sample as well. The V call is TRBV29-1, the J call TRBJ2-5, with no clear D. The CDR3 totals 12 residues. Germline V gene sequence: CDR1 SQVTM, CDR2 ANQGSEA. The germline V and J ends were trimmed by 3 bases and 0 bases, with 5 bases remaining between them. CDR3 nucleotide sequence: TGCAGCGTTGAGGTTAACCAAGAGACCCAGTACTTC. Its protein product is CSVEVNQETQYF. The full variable domain, in which reference TRBV29-1 and TRBJ2-5 provide the parts outside the CDR3, is SAVISQKPSRDICQRGTSLTIQCQVDSQVTMMFWYRQQPGQSLTLIATANQGSEATYESGFVIDKFPISRPNLTFSTLTVSNMSPEDSSIYLCSVEVNQETQYFGPGTRLLVL.

The gene calls are TRBV6-6 and TRBJ2-7; 7 bases map to TRBD1. Germline assignment: CDR1 MNHNY and CDR2 SVGAGI (reference sequence). This CDR3 is 13 amino acids long. The ends lost 2 bases at V and 3 bases at J; junction bases unmatched: 1. CDR3 nucleotides: TGTGCCAGCAGTTACGACAGGGTCTACGAGCAGTACTTC. Its protein product is CASSYDRVYEQYF.

The rearrangement joins TRBV19 to TRBJ1-1; TRBD1 is a possible D gene (5 bases). This CDR3 has 12 residues. V dropped 10 bases and J dropped 4 bases, with 13 bases sitting between them. The germline gives CDR1 LNHDA, CDR2 SQIVND (reference sequence). As DNA, the CDR3 is TGTGCCACCGACCTGGGGGGCACTGAAGCTTTCTTT. Its protein is CATDLGGTEAFF.

This clone was observed a handful of times. The chain has TRBV7-9 and TRBJ2-7; 8 positions match TRBD1. With 5 bases clipped from V and 2 bases from J, the junction kept 17 bases outside the gene matches. This CDR3 has 18 residues. From germline, CDR1 is SEHNR and CDR2 FQNEAQ (reference sequence). CDR3 protein: CASSTPISDRGHPYEQYF. The CDR3 bases are TGTGCCAGCAGCACCCCTATTTCCGACAGGGGCCATCCCTACGAGCAGTACTTC.

The chain employs TRBV2 and TRBJ1-5, with D hard to call. The CDR3 has 14 residues. V was cut by 2 bases and J by 3 bases, with 8 bases left in between. Germline CDR1 reads SNHLY; CDR2 reads FYNNEI. The DNA of the CDR3 is TGTGCCAGCAGTGAATCCGGGGACAATCAGCCCCAGCATTTT. It codes for CASSESGDNQPQHF. Full variable domain (outside the CDR3, taken from reference TRBV2 and TRBJ1-5): EPEVTQTPSHQVTQMGQEVILRCVPISNHLYFYWYRQILGQKVEFLVSFYNNEISEKSEIFDDQFSVERPDGSNFTLKIRSTKLEDSAMYFCASSESGDNQPQHFGDGTRLSIL.

Details on this clone: Other DNA sequences in the sample encode the same CDR3. V is TRBV5-1 and J is TRBJ1-5, with a tentative D call TRBD1 (6 bases). Germline CDR1 reads SGHRS; CDR2 reads YFSETQ. The CDR3 spans 13 residues. Trimming removed 2 bases from V and 5 bases from J, with 8 bases in between. CDR3 sequence (DNA): TGCGCCAGCAGCTTTAAGGGGGATCAGCCCCAGCATTTT. It yields the protein CASSFKGDQPQHF. Together with reference TRBV5-1 and TRBJ1-5, the CDR3 gives the full variable domain: KAGVTQTPRYLIKTRGQQVTLSCSPISGHRSVSWYQQTPGQGLQFLFEYFSETQRNKGNFPGRFSGRQFSNSRSEMNVSTLELGDSALYLCASSFKGDQPQHFGDGTRLSIL.

The chain uses TRBV25-1 and TRBJ1-5, with D hard to call. Germline V gene lookup returns CDR1 MGHDK and CDR2 SYGVNS. V lost 1 base to trimming and J lost 5 bases, with 9 bases between them. The CDR3 is made up of 14 amino acids. CDR3: CASSESGSDQPQHF. The CDR3 DNA sequence: TGTGCCAGCAGTGAATCGGGGAGTGATCAGCCCCAGCATTTT.

This clone was recorded a few times. The chain recombines TRBV28 with TRBJ1-2, with 7 positions matching TRBD1. V was clipped by 6 bases and J by 3 bases; unmatched bases: 7. The germline V gene encodes CDR1 MDHEN and CDR2 SYDVKM. The CDR3 has 14 amino acids. CDR3 nucleotides: TGTGCCAGCAGACGTACAGGGGAAGACTATGGCTACACCTTC. It yields the protein CASRRTGEDYGYTF.

The table lists this clone with a few counts. The V and J genes are TRBV7-9 and TRBJ2-1; D gene ambiguous. This CDR3 comprises 11 residues. Per germline, CDR1 SEHNR and CDR2 FQNEAQ (reference sequence). V lost 8 bases, J lost 5 bases, and 7 bases lay in between. The CDR3: CASLLNNEQFF. The CDR3 DNA sequence: TGTGCCAGCCTCCTAAACAATGAGCAGTTCTTC.

The chain employs TRBV30 and TRBJ2-1; D is perhaps TRBD1 (6 bases). V lost 3 bases and J lost 6, with 12 bases in between. The CDR3 runs 13 residues. Per the germline V gene, CDR1 is GTSNPN and CDR2 is SVGIG (reference sequence). The CDR3 spells CAWSVGTTNEQFF. The DNA of the CDR3 is TGTGCCTGGAGCGTCGGGACAACCAATGAGCAGTTCTTC.